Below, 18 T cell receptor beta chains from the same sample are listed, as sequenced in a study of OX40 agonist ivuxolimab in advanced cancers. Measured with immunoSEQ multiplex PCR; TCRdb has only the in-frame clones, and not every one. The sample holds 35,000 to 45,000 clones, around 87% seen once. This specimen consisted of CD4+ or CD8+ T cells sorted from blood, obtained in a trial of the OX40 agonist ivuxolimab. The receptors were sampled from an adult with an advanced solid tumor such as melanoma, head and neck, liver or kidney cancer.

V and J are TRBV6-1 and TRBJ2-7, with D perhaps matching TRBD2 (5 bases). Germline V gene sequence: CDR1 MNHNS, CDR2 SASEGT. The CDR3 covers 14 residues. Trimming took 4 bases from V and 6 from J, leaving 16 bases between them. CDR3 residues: CASSVQRASGEQYF. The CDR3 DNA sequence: TGTGCCAGCAGTGTGCAGAGGGCCTCAGGCGAGCAGTACTTC.

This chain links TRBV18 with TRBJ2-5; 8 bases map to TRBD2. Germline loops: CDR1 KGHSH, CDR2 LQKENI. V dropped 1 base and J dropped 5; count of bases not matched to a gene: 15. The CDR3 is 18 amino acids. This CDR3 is CASSPRAPGVSGTETQYF. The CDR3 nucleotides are TGTGCCAGCTCACCACGCGCCCCGGGGGTTAGCGGGACGGAGACCCAGTACTTC.

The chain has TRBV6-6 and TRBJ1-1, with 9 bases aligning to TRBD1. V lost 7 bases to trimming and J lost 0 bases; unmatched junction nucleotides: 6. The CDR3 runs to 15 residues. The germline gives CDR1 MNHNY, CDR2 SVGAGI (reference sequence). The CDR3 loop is CASTRGQGMNTEAFF. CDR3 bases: TGTGCCAGCACCCGGGGACAGGGTATGAACACTGAAGCTTTCTTT.

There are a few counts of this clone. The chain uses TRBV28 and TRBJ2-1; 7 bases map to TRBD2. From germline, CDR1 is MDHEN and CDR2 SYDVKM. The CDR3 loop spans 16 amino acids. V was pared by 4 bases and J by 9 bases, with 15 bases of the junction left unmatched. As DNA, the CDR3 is TGTGCCAGCAGTTCCTTCGGGACTAATACGTTTAGTGAGCAGTTCTTC. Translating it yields CASSSFGTNTFSEQFF. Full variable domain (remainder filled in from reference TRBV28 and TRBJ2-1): DVKVTQSSRYLVKRTGEKVFLECVQDMDHENMFWYRQDPGLGLRLIYFSYDVKMKEKGDIPEGYSVSREKKERFSLILESASTNQTSMYLCASSSFGTNTFSEQFFGPGTRLTVL.

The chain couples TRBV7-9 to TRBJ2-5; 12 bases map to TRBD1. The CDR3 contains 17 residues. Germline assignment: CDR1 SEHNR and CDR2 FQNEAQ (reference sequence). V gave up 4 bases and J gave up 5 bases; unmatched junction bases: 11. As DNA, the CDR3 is TGTGCCAGCAGCTCACCATACCGGGACAGGGGGCTGGAGACCCAGTACTTC. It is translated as CASSSPYRDRGLETQYF.

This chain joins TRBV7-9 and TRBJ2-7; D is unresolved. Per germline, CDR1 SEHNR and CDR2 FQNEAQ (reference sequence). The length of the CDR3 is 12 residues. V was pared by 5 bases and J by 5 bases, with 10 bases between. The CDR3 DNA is TGTGCCAGCAGCCCCCGTGGCAACGAGCAGTACTTC. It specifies CASSPRGNEQYF. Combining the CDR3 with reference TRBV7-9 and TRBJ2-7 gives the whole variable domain DTGVSQNPRHKITKRGQNVTFRCDPISEHNRLYWYRQTLGQGPEFLTYFQNEAQLEKSRLLSDRFSAERPKGSFSTLEIQRTEQGDSAMYLCASSPRGNEQYFGPGTRLTVT.

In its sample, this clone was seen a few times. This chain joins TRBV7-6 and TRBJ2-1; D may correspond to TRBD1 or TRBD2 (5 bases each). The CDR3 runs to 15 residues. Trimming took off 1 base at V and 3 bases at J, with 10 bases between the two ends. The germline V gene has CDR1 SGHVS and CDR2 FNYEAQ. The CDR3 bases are TGTGCCAGCAGCTTAGACGGGGCCTTCTACAATGAGCAGTTCTTC. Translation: CASSLDGAFYNEQFF.

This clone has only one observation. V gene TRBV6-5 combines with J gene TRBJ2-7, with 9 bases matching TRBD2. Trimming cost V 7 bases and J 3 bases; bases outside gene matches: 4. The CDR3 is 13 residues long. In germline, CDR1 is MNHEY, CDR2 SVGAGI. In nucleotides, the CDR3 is TGTGCCAGCACCCGGCGGGGGGGCTACGAGCAGTACTTC. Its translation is CASTRRGGYEQYF.

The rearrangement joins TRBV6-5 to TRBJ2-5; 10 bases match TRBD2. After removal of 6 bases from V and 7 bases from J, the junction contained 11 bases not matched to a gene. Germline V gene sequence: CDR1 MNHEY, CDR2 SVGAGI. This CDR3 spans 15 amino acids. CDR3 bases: TGTGCCAGCAGGAACAGCGGGAGGGCCCTCGGGACCCAGTACTTC. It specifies CASRNSGRALGTQYF.

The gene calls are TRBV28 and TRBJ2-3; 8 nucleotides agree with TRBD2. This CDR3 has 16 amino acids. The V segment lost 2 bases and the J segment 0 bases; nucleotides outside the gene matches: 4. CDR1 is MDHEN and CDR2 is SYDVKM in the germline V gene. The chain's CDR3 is CASSLIASGSTDTQYF. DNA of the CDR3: TGTGCCAGCAGTTTAATCGCTAGCGGGAGCACAGATACGCAGTATTTT.

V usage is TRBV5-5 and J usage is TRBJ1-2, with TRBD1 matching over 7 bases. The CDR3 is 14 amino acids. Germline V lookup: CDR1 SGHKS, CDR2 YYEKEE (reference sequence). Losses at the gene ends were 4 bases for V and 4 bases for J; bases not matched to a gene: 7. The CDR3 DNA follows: TGTGCCAGCAGCCCCGAGACAGGGCGCTATGGCTACACCTTC. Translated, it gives CASSPETGRYGYTF.

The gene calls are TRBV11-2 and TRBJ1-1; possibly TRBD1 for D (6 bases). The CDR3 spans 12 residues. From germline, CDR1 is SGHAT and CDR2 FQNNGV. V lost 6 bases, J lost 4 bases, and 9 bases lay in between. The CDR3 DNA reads TGTGCCAGCAGTCTACAGGGCACTGAAGCTTTCTTT. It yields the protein CASSLQGTEAFF.

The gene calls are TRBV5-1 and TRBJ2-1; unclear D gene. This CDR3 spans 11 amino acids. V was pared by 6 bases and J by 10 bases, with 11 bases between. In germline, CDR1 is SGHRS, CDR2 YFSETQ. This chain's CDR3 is CASNQLEEQFF. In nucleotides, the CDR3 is TGCGCCAGCAACCAGCTCGAAGAGCAGTTCTTC.

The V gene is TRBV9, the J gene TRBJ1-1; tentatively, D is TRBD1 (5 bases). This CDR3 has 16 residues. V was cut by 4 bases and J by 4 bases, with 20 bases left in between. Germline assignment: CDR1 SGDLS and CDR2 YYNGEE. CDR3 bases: TGTGCCAGCAGCCCCCGCAGGGTGAGGCGGAGCACTGAAGCTTTCTTT. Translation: CASSPRRVRRSTEAFF.

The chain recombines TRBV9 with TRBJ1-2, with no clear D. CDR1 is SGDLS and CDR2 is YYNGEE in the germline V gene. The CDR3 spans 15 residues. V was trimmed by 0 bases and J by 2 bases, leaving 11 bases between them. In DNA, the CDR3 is TGTGCCAGCAGCGTAGGGCAGGCGCCCAACTATGGCTACACCTTC. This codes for CASSVGQAPNYGYTF.

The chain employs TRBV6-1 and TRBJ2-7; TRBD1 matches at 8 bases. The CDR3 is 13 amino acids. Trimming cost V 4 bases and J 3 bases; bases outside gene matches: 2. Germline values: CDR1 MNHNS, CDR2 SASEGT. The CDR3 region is CASSVDRGYEQYF. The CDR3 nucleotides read TGTGCCAGCAGTGTTGACAGGGGCTACGAGCAGTACTTC.

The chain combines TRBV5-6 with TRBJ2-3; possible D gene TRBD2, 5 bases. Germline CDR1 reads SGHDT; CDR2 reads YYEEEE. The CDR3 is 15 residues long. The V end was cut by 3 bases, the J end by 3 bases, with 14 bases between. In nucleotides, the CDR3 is TGTGCCAGCAGCTACATCGGGAAATTGACAGATACGCAGTATTTT. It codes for CASSYIGKLTDTQYF.

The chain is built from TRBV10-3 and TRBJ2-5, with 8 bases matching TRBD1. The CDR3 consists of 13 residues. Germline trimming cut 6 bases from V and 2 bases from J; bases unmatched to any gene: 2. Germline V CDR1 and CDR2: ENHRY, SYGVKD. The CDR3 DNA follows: TGTGCCATCAGACAGGGGGAGCAAGAGACCCAGTACTTC. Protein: CAIRQGEQETQYF.